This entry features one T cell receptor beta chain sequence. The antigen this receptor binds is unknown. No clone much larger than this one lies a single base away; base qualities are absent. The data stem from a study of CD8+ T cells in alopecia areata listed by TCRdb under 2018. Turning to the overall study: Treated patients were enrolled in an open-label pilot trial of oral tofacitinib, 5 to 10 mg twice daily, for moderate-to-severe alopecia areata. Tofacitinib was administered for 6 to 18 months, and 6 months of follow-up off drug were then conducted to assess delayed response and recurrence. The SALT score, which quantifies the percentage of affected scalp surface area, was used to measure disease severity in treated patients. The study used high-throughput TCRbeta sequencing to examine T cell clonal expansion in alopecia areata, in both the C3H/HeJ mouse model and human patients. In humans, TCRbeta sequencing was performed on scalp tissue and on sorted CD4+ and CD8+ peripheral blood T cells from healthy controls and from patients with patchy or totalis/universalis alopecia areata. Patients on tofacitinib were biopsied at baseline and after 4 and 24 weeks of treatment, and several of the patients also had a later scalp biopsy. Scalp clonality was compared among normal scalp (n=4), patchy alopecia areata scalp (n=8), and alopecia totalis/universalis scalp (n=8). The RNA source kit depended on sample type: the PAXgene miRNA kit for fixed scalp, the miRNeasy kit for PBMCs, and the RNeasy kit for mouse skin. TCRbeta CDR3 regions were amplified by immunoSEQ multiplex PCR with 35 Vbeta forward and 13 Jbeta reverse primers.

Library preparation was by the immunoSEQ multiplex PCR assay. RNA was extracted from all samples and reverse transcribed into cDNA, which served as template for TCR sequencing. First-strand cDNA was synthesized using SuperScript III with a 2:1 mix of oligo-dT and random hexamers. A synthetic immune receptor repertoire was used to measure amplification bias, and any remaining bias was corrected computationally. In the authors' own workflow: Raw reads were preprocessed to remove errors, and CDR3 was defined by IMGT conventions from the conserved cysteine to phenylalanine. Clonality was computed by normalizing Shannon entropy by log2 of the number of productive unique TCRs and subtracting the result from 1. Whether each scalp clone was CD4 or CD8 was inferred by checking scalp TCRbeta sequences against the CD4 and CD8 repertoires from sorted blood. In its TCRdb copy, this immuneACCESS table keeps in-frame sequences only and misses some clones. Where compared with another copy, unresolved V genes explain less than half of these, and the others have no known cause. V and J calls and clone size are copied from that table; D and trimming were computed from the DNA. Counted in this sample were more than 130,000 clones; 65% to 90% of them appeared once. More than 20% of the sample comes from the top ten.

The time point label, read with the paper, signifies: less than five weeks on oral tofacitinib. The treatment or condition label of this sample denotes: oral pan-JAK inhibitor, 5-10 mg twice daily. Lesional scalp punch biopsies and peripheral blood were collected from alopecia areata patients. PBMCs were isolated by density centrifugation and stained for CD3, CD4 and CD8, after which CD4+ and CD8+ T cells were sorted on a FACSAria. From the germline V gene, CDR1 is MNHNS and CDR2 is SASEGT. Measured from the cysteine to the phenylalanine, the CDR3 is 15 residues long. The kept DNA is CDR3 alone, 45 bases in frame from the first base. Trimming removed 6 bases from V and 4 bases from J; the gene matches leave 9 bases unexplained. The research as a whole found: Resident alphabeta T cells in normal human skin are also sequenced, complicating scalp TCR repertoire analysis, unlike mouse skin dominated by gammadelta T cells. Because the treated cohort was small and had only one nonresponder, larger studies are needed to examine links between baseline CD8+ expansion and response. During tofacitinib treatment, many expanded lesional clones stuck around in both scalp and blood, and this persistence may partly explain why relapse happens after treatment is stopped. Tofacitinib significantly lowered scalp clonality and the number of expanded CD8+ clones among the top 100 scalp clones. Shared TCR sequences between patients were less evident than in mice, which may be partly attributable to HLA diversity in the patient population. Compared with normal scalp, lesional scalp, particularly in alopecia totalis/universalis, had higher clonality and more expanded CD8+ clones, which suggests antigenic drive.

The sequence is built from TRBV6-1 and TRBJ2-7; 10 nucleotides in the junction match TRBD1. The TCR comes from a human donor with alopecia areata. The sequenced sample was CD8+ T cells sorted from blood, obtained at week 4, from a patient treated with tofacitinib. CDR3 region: CASRGGTGEIYEQYF. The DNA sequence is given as TGTGCCAGCAGGGGAGGGACAGGGGAGATTTACGAGCAGTACTTC.